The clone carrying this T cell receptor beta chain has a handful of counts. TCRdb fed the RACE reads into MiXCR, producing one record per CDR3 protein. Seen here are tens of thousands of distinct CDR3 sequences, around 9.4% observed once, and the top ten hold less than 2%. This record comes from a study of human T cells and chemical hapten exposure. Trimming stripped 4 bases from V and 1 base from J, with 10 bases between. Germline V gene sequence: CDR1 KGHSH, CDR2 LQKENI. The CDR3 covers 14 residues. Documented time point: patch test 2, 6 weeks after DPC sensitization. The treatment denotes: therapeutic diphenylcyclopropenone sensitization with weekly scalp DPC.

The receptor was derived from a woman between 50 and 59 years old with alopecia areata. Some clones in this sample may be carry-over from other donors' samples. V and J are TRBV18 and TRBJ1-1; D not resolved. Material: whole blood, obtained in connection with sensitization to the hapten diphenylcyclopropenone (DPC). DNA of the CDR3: TGTGCCAGCTCACTGGTAGTAGGGAACACTGAAGCTTTCTTT. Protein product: CASSLVVGNTEAFF. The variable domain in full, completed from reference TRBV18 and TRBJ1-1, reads NAGVMQNPRHLVRRRGQEARLRCSPMKGHSHVYWYRQLPEEGLKFMVYLQKENIIDESGMPKERFSAEFPKEGPSILRIQQVVRGDSAAYFCASSLVVGNTEAFFGQGTRLTVV.